This TCR beta chain was captured in a study of blood T cell dynamics during melanoma immunotherapy. Study-wide results and caveats: The most clonal sorted CD8+ subset, immune-effector cells, was closest to cell-free DNA CDR3 sequences.

As to this clone: The antigen is not known.

Time point of the sample: week 3, after first cycle of checkpoint inhibitor. Apart from a couple of fast progressors, RECIST 1.1 response was judged 12 weeks post-infusion. The protocol was immunoSEQ multiplex PCR, while the TCRdb copy is restricted to in-frame clones and leaves out a portion. This table has over 10,000 clones, about 93% appearing once. CDR1 and CDR2 from the germline V gene are SEHNR and FQNEAQ (reference sequence). With 0 bases clipped from V and 1 base from J, the junction kept 8 bases outside the gene matches. This CDR3 spans 18 amino acids. The sample here was effector memory CD8+ T cells from blood, taken from a patient treated with checkpoint blockade. The clonotype comes from a human donor with melanoma. V gene TRBV7-9 combines with J gene TRBJ1-1; 10 nucleotides agree with TRBD1. CDR3 in DNA: TGTGCCAGCAGCTTAGCTGTGACAGGGGGCCCCACGAACACTGAAGCTTTCTTT. Its protein is CASSLAVTGGPTNTEAFF.